These 5 T cell receptor beta chains originate from one sample sequenced in a study of OX40 agonist ivuxolimab in advanced cancers. Produced via immunoSEQ multiplex PCR; TCRdb's table is partial and in-frame only. The sample records 77,000 or so clones, over 80% being singletons. Sequenced here: CD4+ or CD8+ T cells sorted from blood, sampled in a trial of the OX40 agonist ivuxolimab. The receptors were sampled from an adult with an advanced solid tumor such as melanoma, head and neck, liver or kidney cancer.

The rearrangement joins TRBV11-1 to TRBJ2-1; tentative D call: TRBD1 (6 bases). From germline, CDR1 is SGHAT and CDR2 FQDESV (reference sequence). The germline V and J ends were trimmed by 1 base and 14 bases, with 15 bases remaining between them. CDR3 length: 13 amino acids. CDR3 in DNA: TGTGCCAGCAGCTTAGGATTCAGGGGTGTAGAGTTCTTC. Translating gives CASSLGFRGVEFF.

This chain uses TRBV18 with TRBJ2-1; the D gene is possibly TRBD2 (6 bases). Germline values: CDR1 KGHSH, CDR2 LQKENI. The CDR3 covers 15 residues. The V and J ends lost 1 base and 0 bases respectively, with 7 bases between them. CDR3 sequence: CASSPRDSSYNEQFF. The CDR3 DNA sequence: TGTGCCAGCTCACCACGGGACTCCTCCTACAATGAGCAGTTCTTC. Filled out from reference TRBV18 and TRBJ2-1, the complete variable domain reads NAGVMQNPRHLVRRRGQEARLRCSPMKGHSHVYWYRQLPEEGLKFMVYLQKENIIDESGMPKERFSAEFPKEGPSILRIQQVVRGDSAAYFCASSPRDSSYNEQFFGPGTRLTVL.

This chain joins TRBV28 and TRBJ2-1; 8 nucleotides line up with TRBD2. CDR1 and CDR2 (germline): MDHEN, SYDVKM. The CDR3 totals 15 residues. The V segment lost 6 bases and the J segment 0 bases; nucleotides outside the gene matches: 4. CDR3 sequence reads: CASRSSGRSYNEQFF. The CDR3 coding sequence is TGTGCCAGCAGGTCTAGCGGGCGCTCCTACAATGAGCAGTTCTTC.

This sequence joins TRBV5-1 and TRBJ1-1; D is undetermined. V was shortened by 0 bases and J by 0 bases, with 15 bases between the two germline ends. CDR3 length equals 17 residues. Germline V CDR1 and CDR2: SGHRS, YFSETQ. The CDR3 nucleotides read TGCGCCAGCAGCTTGGGATGGCTCGCGGACTTGAACACTGAAGCTTTCTTT. Translated: CASSLGWLADLNTEAFF.

V and J are TRBV6-1 and TRBJ2-2; D is unclear. The V and J ends lost 0 bases and 8 bases respectively, with 13 bases between them. Germline V gene lookup returns CDR1 MNHNS and CDR2 SASEGT. This CDR3 is 15 amino acids long. CDR3 in amino acids: CASSEATRTPGELFF. In nucleotides, the CDR3 is TGTGCCAGCAGTGAAGCTACCCGAACCCCGGGGGAGCTGTTTTTT.